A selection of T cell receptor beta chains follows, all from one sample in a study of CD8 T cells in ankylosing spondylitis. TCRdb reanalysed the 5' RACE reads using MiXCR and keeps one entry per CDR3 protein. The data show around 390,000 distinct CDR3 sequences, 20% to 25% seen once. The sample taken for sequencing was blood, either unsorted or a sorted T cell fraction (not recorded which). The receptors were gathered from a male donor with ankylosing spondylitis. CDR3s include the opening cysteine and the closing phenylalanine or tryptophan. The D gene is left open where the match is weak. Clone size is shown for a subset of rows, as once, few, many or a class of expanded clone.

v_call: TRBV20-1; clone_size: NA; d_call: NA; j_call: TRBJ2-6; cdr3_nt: TGCAGTGCTCTACGACCTCTCGGGGCCAACGTCCTGACTTTC; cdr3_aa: CSALRPLGANVLTF
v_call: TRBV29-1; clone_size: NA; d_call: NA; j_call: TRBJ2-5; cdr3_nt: TGCAGCGTTGAAATGGATGGGAGGCGCCAAGAGACCCAGTACTTC; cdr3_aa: CSVEMDGRRQETQYF
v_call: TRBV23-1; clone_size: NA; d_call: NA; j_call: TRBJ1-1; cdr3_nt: TGCGCCAGCAGTCCCCTCTACCGTTACGGCACTGAAGCTTTCTTT; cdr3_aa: CASSPLYRYGTEAFF
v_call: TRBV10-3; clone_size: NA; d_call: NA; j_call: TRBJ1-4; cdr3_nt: TGTGCCATCAAAGACAGTGGCGAAAAACTGTTTTTT; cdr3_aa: CAIKDSGEKLFF
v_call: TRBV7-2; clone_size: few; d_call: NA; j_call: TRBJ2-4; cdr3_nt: TGTGCCAGCAGCCCTCAGCCAGGGTGGGCCAAAAACATTCAGTACTTC; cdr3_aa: CASSPQPGWAKNIQYF
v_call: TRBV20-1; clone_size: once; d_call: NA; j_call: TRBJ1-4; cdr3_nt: TGCAGTGCTAGCGCCACAGCTAATGAAAAACTGTTTTTT; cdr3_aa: CSASATANEKLFF
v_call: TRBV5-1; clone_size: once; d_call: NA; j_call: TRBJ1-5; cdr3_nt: TGCGCCAGCAGCTCGGGACCGTCTACGTATAATCAGCCCCAGCATTTT; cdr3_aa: CASSSGPSTYNQPQHF
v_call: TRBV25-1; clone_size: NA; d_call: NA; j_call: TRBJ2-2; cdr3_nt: TGTGCCAGCACTGACCAAGGGGCGAACACCGGGGAGCTGTTTTTT; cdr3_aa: CASTDQGANTGELFF
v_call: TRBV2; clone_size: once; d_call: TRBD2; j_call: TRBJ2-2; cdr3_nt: TGTGCCAGCAGTTCGACGACTAGCGGGAGAGCCGGGGAGCTGTTTTTT; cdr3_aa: CASSSTTSGRAGELFF
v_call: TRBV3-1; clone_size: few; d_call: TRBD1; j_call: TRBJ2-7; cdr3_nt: TGTGCCAGCAGCCAACTCCGGGACAGTTACGAGCAGTACTTC; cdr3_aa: CASSQLRDSYEQYF
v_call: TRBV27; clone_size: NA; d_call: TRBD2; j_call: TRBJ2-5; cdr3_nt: TGTGCCAGCAGTTTACGCGGGAGCGCTCCCCTCCAAGAGACCCAGTACTTC; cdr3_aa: CASSLRGSAPLQETQYF
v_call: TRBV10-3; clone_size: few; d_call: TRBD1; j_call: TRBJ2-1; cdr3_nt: TGTGCCAGTAAAAAACGGGACAGAAACTCATTCAATGAGCAGTTCTTC; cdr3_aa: CASKKRDRNSFNEQFF
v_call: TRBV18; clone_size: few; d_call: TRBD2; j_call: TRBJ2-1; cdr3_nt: TGTGCCAGCTCGGAAGGGCGGGAGATCAGGGAGCAGTTCTTC; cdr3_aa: CASSEGREIREQFF
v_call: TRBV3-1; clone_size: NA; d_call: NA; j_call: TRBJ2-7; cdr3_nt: TGTGCCAGCAGCCCGCGGATATATTCAACAGGGATAGCCTCCTACGAGCAGTACTTC; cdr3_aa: CASSPRIYSTGIASYEQYF
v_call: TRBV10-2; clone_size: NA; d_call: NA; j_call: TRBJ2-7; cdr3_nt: TGCGCCAGCAGTGATCGGGGGCGTTACGAGCAGTACTTC; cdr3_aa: CASSDRGRYEQYF
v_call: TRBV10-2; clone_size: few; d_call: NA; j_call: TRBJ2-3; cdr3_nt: TGCGCCAGCAGTGAGTCTCGGGCTAGCACAGATACGCAGTATTTT; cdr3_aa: CASSESRASTDTQYF
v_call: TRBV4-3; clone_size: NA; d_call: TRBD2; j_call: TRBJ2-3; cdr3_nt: TGCGCCAGCAGCTACGAAATGGCGGGAGGACGAGATACGCAGTATTTT; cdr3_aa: CASSYEMAGGRDTQYF
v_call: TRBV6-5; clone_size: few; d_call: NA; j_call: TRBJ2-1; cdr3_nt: TGTGCCAGCAGTTTACCCGGGACCTACAATGAGCAGTTCTTC; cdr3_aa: CASSLPGTYNEQFF
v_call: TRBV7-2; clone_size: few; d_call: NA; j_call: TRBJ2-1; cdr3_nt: TGTGCCAGCAGCTTAGGTACTGTTCCCTACAATGAGCAGTTCTTC; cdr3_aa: CASSLGTVPYNEQFF
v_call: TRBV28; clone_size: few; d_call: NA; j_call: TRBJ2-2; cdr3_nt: TGTGCCAGCAGGGGGAGGACGGTGAACACCGGGGAGCTGTTTTTT; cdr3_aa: CASRGRTVNTGELFF